This TCR beta chain was identified during a study of Ad26.COV2.S vaccination and SARS-CoV-2 variants. The method was immunoSEQ multiplex PCR; TCRdb's version includes in-frame clones alone and lacks a portion of them. This sample has more than 400,000 clones, with around 90% found just once. CDR3 length equals 13 residues. Germline CDR1 is LGHNT and CDR2 is FRNRAP. V shed 7 bases and J shed 2 bases, with 9 bases lying between them. The treatment denotes: over 15 received Ad26.COV2.S at low or high dose, single or two shots; 5 received placebo; per-sample allocation not given. The study sampled participants on day 63 after the first vaccine or placebo injection.

This TCR was sampled from a person between 18 and 60 years old who received the Ad26.COV2.S COVID-19 vaccine or a placebo. The chain combines TRBV12-5 with TRBJ2-1; the D is unclear. The specimen was peripheral blood, collected in a trial of Ad26.COV2.S vaccine versus placebo. DNA for the CDR3: TGTGCTAGTGCCCCCGGCCCCTACAATGAGCAGTTCTTC. Encoded protein: CASAPGPYNEQFF.